Sequencing of this T cell receptor (beta chain) was carried out in a study of T cell repertoires in ileal Crohn's disease. Overall study: About half received postoperative treatment, around 10 with thiopurines and 15 to 20 anti-TNF.

The V gene's germline CDR1 is SGDLS and CDR2 YYNGEE. V trimming: 0 bases; J trimming: 3 bases; junction bases outside the gene matches: 3. The CDR3 is 14 amino acids. A note on this clone: Its antigen remains unknown.

Data came from immunoSEQ multiplex PCR; TCRdb stores just in-frame clones and leaves some out. The table includes roughly 4,000 clones, roughly 80% detected once. Whole-study findings and limits: Sorted CD8 T cells held more high-frequency clones than CD4.

Time point here: neoterminal ileum biopsy at postoperative endoscopy, about 6 months after surgery. Material for sequencing was ileal tissue. The clonotype was recovered from an adult with Crohn's disease. V gene TRBV9 combines with J gene TRBJ2-7; 7 nucleotides agree with TRBD1. The CDR3 is CASSVGTGYYEQYF. The CDR3 DNA reads as TGTGCCAGCAGCGTAGGGACAGGCTACTACGAGCAGTACTTC.